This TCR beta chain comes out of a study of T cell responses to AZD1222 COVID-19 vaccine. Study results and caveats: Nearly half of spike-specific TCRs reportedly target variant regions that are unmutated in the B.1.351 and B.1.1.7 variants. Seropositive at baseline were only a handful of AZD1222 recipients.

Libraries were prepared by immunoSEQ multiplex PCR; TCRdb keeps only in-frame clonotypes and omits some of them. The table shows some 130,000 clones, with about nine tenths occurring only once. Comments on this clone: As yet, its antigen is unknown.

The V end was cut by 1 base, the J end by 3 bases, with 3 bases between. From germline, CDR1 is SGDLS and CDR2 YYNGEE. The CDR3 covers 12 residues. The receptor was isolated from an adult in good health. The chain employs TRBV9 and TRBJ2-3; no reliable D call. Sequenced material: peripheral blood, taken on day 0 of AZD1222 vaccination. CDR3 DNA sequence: TGTGCCAGCAGCGTAATTACAGATACGCAGTATTTT. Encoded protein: CASSVITDTQYF.